One and the same sample provided the 25 T cell receptor beta chains below, sequenced in a study of vaccination and CD4 T cells after COVID-19. The treatment is: approximately nine-day PBMC culture with coronavirus spike peptide pools or control peptides (ViraFEST assay). Sequencing of the DNA from cultured CD4+ T cells was carried out with the Oncomine TCR Beta short-read assay. TCRdb re-analysed the PCR reads in MiXCR, keeping a single row per CDR3 protein. The sample includes about 3,500 distinct CDR3 sequences, 32% of them seen just once. The antigens of these receptors remain unknown. Sequences were obtained from CD4+ T cells from blood, cultured in vitro. The receptors were gathered from a human donor who had recovered from COVID-19.

Only a few counts were recorded for this clonotype. DNA of the CDR3: TGCGCCAGCAGCTTGGCCTCGGGGGGAACTGAAGCTTTCTTT. Protein sequence: CASSLASGGTEAFF. This sequence joins TRBV5-1 and TRBJ1-1; a weak D match, TRBD1 (5 bases). Germline V CDR1 and CDR2: SGHRS, YFSETQ. The CDR3 contains 14 residues. V was shortened by 0 bases and J by 5 bases, with 11 bases between the two germline ends. The full variable domain, rest sourced from reference TRBV5-1 and TRBJ1-1, is KAGVTQTPRYLIKTRGQQVTLSCSPISGHRSVSWYQQTPGQGLQFLFEYFSETQRNKGNFPGRFSGRQFSNSRSEMNVSTLELGDSALYLCASSLASGGTEAFFGQGTRLTVV.

This chain's CDR3 is CASSLAGFVVEGPGSTYEQYF. The CDR3 region has the DNA TGTGCCAGCAGCTTAGCGGGCTTCGTGGTAGAGGGGCCAGGTTCGACCTACGAGCAGTACTTC. The gene calls are TRBV7-6 and TRBJ2-7; either TRBD1 or TRBD2 may supply D (5 bases each). Germline V CDR1 and CDR2: SGHVS, FNYEAQ. Trimming removed 0 bases at V and 2 bases at J, with 29 bases between. The CDR3 consists of 21 residues.

This clonotype came up a few times. The chain recombines TRBV11-3 with TRBJ1-1; no clear D gene. Trimming pared 2 bases from V and 4 bases from J, leaving 5 bases between. Germline CDR1 and CDR2: SGHNT and YENEEA. This CDR3 is built from 12 residues. As DNA, the CDR3 is TGTGCCAGCAGCTTAAACCCCACTGAAGCTTTCTTT. This encodes CASSLNPTEAFF.

This clonotype was counted only a few times. The chain carries TRBV4-1 and TRBJ2-3; D is ambiguous. The germline V and J ends were trimmed by 0 bases and 2 bases, with 9 bases remaining between them. In germline, CDR1 is MGHRA, CDR2 YSYEKL. The CDR3 sequence is 15 residues long. CDR3 amino acids: CASSQDLALTDTQYF. As DNA, the CDR3 is TGCGCCAGCAGCCAAGATTTGGCCCTCACAGATACGCAGTATTTT.

This rearrangement joins TRBV2 to TRBJ2-3, with a weak D call TRBD2 (6 bases). Per the germline V gene, CDR1 is SNHLY and CDR2 is FYNNEI. The CDR3 loop spans 14 amino acids. Trimming left V 11 bases short and J 2 bases short, with 17 bases between. CDR3 region: CAGNRDFSTDTQYF. In DNA, the CDR3 is TGTGCCGGGAACCGGGACTTCTCCACAGATACGCAGTATTTT.

This clonotype appeared a few times. The chain recombines TRBV27 with TRBJ2-3; D gene uncertain. CDR1 is MNHEY, CDR2 SMNVEV, per germline (reference sequence). The CDR3 runs 16 residues. V lost 5 bases and J 1 base, leaving 16 bases between the germline ends. The CDR3 reads CASSLLQELRTDTQYF. DNA of the CDR3: TGTGCCAGCAGTCTCCTTCAGGAGCTCCGCACAGATACGCAGTATTTT.

Regarding this clonotype: Sequence at one end of the junction differs from germline and may be a read error. The chain has TRBV5-4 and TRBJ1-2; D is perhaps TRBD1 (6 bases). Germline V gene data show CDR1 as SGHNT and CDR2 as YYREEE (reference sequence). CDR3 length: 12 amino acids. The CDR3 sequence is CASSPQGGLGLF. CDR3 nucleotide sequence: TGTGCCAGCAGCCCCCAAGGGGGACTGGGACTTTTC.

The sample holds a few counts of this clonotype. As DNA, the CDR3 is TGTGCCAGCAGCTTAGAGGGGAGCTTTTCGGGGCGAGAGACCCAGTACTTC. This translates into CASSLEGSFSGRETQYF. J is TRBJ2-5 and V is TRBV11-2; D may match TRBD1 or TRBD2 (5 bases each). The V end lost 0 bases, the J end lost 4 bases, and 18 bases lay between the germline ends. CDR3 size: 17 residues. The germline gives CDR1 SGHAT, CDR2 FQNNGV.

Sample share makes this clonotype large. The J gene is TRBJ2-7, the V gene TRBV5-5; 11 positions match TRBD2. Germline CDR1 and CDR2: SGHKS and YYEKEE (reference sequence). V was pared by 5 bases and J by 1 base, with 5 bases of the junction left unmatched. This CDR3 has 15 amino acids. In nucleotides, the CDR3 is TGTGCCAGCAGTCTAACTAGCGGGGGTTCCTACGAGCAGTACTTC. This translates into CASSLTSGGSYEQYF.

The chain is built from TRBV6-1 and TRBJ1-5; the D gene is possibly TRBD1 (5 bases). Per the germline V gene, CDR1 is MNHNS and CDR2 is SASEGT. There are 14 residues in the CDR3. V shed 5 bases and J shed 1 base, with 9 bases lying between them. Here the CDR3 reads CASSRGVSNQPQHF. In nucleotides, the CDR3 is TGTGCCAGCAGTCGGGGGGTCAGCAATCAGCCCCAGCATTTT.

The chain has TRBV12-3 or TRBV12-4 and TRBJ1-5, with D perhaps matching TRBD1 (6 bases). Trimming took 6 bases from V and 5 from J, leaving 17 bases between them. CDR3 length: 15 amino acids. The CDR3 sequence: CASSPRGGRDQPQHF. CDR3 DNA: TGTGCCAGCAGCCCGAGGGGGGGGCGCGATCAGCCCCAGCATTTT.

This clonotype was seen more than once but under ten times. The chain joins TRBV30 to TRBJ2-3; no clear D. CDR1 is GTSNPN, CDR2 SVGIG, per germline (reference sequence). V was trimmed by 0 bases and J by 6 bases, leaving 10 bases between them. This CDR3 is built from 13 residues. CDR3 bases: TGTGCCTGGAGTGTAGGGTCGGCGGATACGCAGTATTTT. Amino acid sequence: CAWSVGSADTQYF.

Relative to its sample, this clonotype is medium-sized (0.01 to 0.1%). This chain links TRBV27 with TRBJ2-1, with a weak D call TRBD1 (5 bases). This CDR3 comprises 13 residues. Trimming shortened V by 3 bases and J by 4 bases, and 7 bases separated the two germline ends. Germline CDR1 MNHEY, CDR2 SMNVEV (reference sequence). CDR3 sequence: CASSLGQYNEQFF. In DNA, the CDR3 is TGTGCCAGCAGTTTGGGGCAGTACAATGAGCAGTTCTTC.

The V gene is TRBV20-1, the J gene TRBJ1-1; D uncertain. Germline V gives CDR1 DFQATT, CDR2 SNEGSKA (reference sequence). Trimming cost V 3 bases and J 3 bases, with 11 bases left between them. This CDR3 has 13 residues. The CDR3 loop is CSASVGRDTEAFF. CDR3 in DNA: TGCAGTGCTAGTGTGGGGAGGGACACTGAAGCTTTCTTT.

The table lists this clonotype with a few counts. This sequence joins TRBV7-3 and TRBJ2-1, with 8 bases lining up with TRBD1. Trimming cost V 4 bases and J 7 bases; bases outside gene matches: 6. The CDR3 length is 14 residues. Per germline, CDR1 SGHTA and CDR2 FQGTGA. The CDR3 coding sequence is TGTGCCAGCAGCTCCGGACAGGGTGTTAATGAGCAGTTCTTC. It codes for CASSSGQGVNEQFF.

This clonotype was counted a few times. The rearrangement links TRBV2 to TRBJ2-3, with TRBD2 matching over 10 bases. CDR1 is SNHLY, CDR2 FYNNEI, per germline. The CDR3 length is 14 residues. Trimming at V came to 8 bases and at J to 4 bases, leaving 6 bases not matched to a gene. CDR3 amino acids: CASGNLAGADTQYF. The CDR3 DNA reads TGTGCCAGCGGTAACCTAGCGGGGGCAGATACGCAGTATTTT.

Within the sample, this clonotype is medium-sized. The V gene is TRBV7-3, the J gene TRBJ2-2; tentative D call: TRBD2 (6 bases). The CDR3 has 16 residues. Looked up from germline, CDR1 is SGHTA and CDR2 is FQGTGA. Trimming removed 4 bases at V and 7 bases at J, with 19 bases between. CDR3: CASSSFPGARHGELFF. The CDR3 region has the DNA TGTGCCAGCAGCTCATTCCCGGGAGCAAGGCACGGGGAGCTGTTTTTT.

V and J are TRBV2 and TRBJ2-5; unclear D gene. Germline V CDR1 and CDR2: SNHLY, FYNNEI. Trimming pared 0 bases from V and 5 bases from J, leaving 10 bases between. This CDR3 region has 14 residues. The CDR3 nucleotides are TGTGCCAGCAGTGAAGCGTGGCAGGTGGAGACCCAGTACTTC. Amino acids: CASSEAWQVETQYF.

This clonotype is medium-sized by share. J is TRBJ2-3 and V is TRBV6-1, with 8 bases that match TRBD2. Trimming took 6 bases from V and 2 from J; bases not matched to a gene: 10. The CDR3 contains 16 residues. Germline V CDR1 and CDR2: MNHNS, SASEGT. CDR3 region: CASRTLGGGPTDTQYF. As DNA, the CDR3 is TGTGCCAGCAGGACCCTCGGCGGGGGGCCCACAGATACGCAGTATTTT.

The chain has TRBV12-5 and TRBJ1-1; D may be TRBD1 (6 bases). CDR3 length: 16 residues. With 0 bases removed from V and 0 bases from J, the gap between germline ends came to 11 bases. Looked up from germline, CDR1 is LGHNT and CDR2 is FRNRAP. The CDR3 loop is CASGLVPAGVNTEAFF. Here the CDR3 DNA reads TGTGCTAGTGGTTTGGTACCGGCAGGGGTGAACACTGAAGCTTTCTTT.

V and J are TRBV6-1 and TRBJ2-3; maybe TRBD2 (5 bases). Trimming left V 4 bases short and J 8 bases short, with 13 bases between. Germline CDR1 is MNHNS and CDR2 is SASEGT. The CDR3 extends over 13 amino acids. The CDR3 DNA follows: TGTGCCAGCAGTGGGACCCGGGCGGGTACGCAGTATTTT. It specifies CASSGTRAGTQYF.

By share, this clonotype ranks as medium-sized. J is TRBJ1-2 and V is TRBV6-1, with D tentatively TRBD1 (6 bases). In germline, CDR1 is MNHNS, CDR2 SASEGT. Between the trimmed V and J ends, which lost 5 bases and 5 bases, there was a span of 12 bases. The CDR3 consists of 13 residues. Here the CDR3 DNA reads TGTGCCAGCAGTCGCGGACAGATATATGGCTACACCTTC. Its translation: CASSRGQIYGYTF.

The rearrangement links TRBV29-1 to TRBJ2-3, with D tentatively TRBD2 (6 bases). Germline V gives CDR1 SQVTM, CDR2 ANQGSEA. Deletions cut 8 bases from V and 5 bases from J, with 29 bases between. The CDR3 contains 17 residues. The CDR3 sequence is CSSLRVGGLRNEDTQYF. The CDR3 coding sequence is TGCAGCTCCCTACGGGTGGGGGGACTCCGTAATGAAGATACGCAGTATTTT.

The V gene is TRBV15, the J gene TRBJ2-7, with a tentative D call TRBD2 (5 bases). There are 13 residues in the CDR3. Germline loops: CDR1 LNHNV, CDR2 YYDKDF (reference sequence). V was pared by 1 base and J by 3 bases, with 7 bases between. CDR3 in DNA: TGTGCCACCAGCAGAGTGGGGAGCTACGAGCAGTACTTC. Protein product: CATSRVGSYEQYF.

Only one count was recorded for this clonotype. This rearrangement joins TRBV6-1 to TRBJ1-1; 8 bases match TRBD1. CDR1 and CDR2 (germline): MNHNS, SASEGT. The V gene end was trimmed by 2 bases and the J gene end by 1 base; junction bases not matched to a gene: 3. The CDR3 is 15 residues long. CDR3 sequence: CASSEPQGANTEAFF. Here the CDR3 DNA reads TGTGCCAGCAGTGAACCTCAGGGGGCGAACACTGAAGCTTTCTTT.